The subject of this entry is one TCR beta chain. This record comes from a study of identifying expanded T cells in peripheral blood. Sequencing used immunoSEQ multiplex PCR; TCRdb keeps in-frame clones, though not all of them. The table has fewer than 85,000 clones, about four fifths seen once; the top ten hold about 20%. The germline V gene has CDR1 SGHDN and CDR2 FVKESK. Trimming pared 5 bases from V and 3 bases from J, leaving 14 bases between. The CDR3 runs 14 residues. Input material: blood. This chain connects TRBV14 to TRBJ2-7; either TRBD1 or TRBD2 may fit D (5 bases each). The TCR comes from a person between 18 and 75 years old in good health. The CDR3 protein is CASSKSPGRYEQYF. For the CDR3, the DNA is TGTGCCAGCAGCAAGTCACCGGGGCGCTACGAGCAGTACTTC.